This T cell receptor (beta chain) was recorded in a study of blood T cell repertoires in COVID-19. Some clones are missing from TCRdb's copy, which holds only in-frame ones; the method was immunoSEQ multiplex PCR. In the table there are about 220,000 clones, 75% to 85% of which are singletons. Source material: peripheral blood. The clonotype comes from a man in his forties or fifties with active or convalescent COVID-19.

The CDR3 bases are TGTGCCAGCAGCTTAGGACCAGGGGTTATGAACACTGAAGCTTTCTTT. Its protein product is CASSLGPGVMNTEAFF. The chain is built from TRBV7-2 and TRBJ1-1; D might be TRBD1 (6 bases). Germline assignment: CDR1 SGHTA and CDR2 FQGNSA. Trimming removed 1 base at V and 0 bases at J, with 12 bases between. The CDR3 is 16 residues long. The full variable domain, in which reference TRBV7-2 and TRBJ1-1 provide the parts outside the CDR3, is GAGVSQSPSNKVTEKGKDVELRCDPISGHTALYWYRQSLGQGLEFLIYFQGNSAPDKSGLPSDRFSAERTGGSVSTLTIQRTQQEDSAVYLCASSLGPGVMNTEAFFGQGTRLTVV.